The T cell receptor (beta chain) described here comes from a study of T cells after yellow fever vaccination. Template switching with 5'RACE generated the TCR cDNA and added a universal primer site and UMIs. TCRdb used MiXCR to reprocess the 5' RACE reads, holding one entry per CDR3 protein. The sample has 450,000 to 550,000 distinct CDR3 sequences; around a fifth are singletons. A remark on this clonotype: Its target is unknown.

This CDR3 contains 12 residues. Per germline, CDR1 LGHDT and CDR2 YNNKEL (reference sequence). Trimming cost V 8 bases and J 8 bases, with 15 bases left between them. Overall study results and limits: Reappearance after the booster was seen for most primary-vaccination clones, at 95% to 96% CD4 and 85% to 90% CD8.

V is TRBV3-1 and J is TRBJ1-1; D gene ambiguous. The TCR originated in a man aged 18 to 30 who received the YFV17D yellow fever vaccine. Sequencing was performed on PBMCs, taken roughly 23 days after the first yellow fever vaccination. The CDR3 reads CASGPREREAFF. CDR3 in DNA: TGTGCCAGCGGCCCGAGGGAGAGAGAAGCTTTCTTT.